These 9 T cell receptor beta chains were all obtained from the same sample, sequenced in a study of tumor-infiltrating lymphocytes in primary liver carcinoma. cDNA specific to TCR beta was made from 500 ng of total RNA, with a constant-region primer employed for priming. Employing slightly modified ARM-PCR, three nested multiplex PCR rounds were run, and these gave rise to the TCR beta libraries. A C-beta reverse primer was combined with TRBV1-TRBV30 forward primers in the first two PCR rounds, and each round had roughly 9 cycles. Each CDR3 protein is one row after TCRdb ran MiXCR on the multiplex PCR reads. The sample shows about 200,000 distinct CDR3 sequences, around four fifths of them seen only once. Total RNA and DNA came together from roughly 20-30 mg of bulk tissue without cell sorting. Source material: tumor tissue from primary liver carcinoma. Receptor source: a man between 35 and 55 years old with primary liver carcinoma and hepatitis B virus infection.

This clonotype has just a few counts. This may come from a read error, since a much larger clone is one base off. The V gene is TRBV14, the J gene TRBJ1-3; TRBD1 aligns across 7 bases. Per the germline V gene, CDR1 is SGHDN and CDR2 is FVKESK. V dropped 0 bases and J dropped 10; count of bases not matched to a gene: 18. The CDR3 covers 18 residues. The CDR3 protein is CASSQDRDSRSGLKTIYF. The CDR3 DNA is TGTGCCAGCAGCCAAGACCGGGACAGCCGGAGTGGGCTCAAAACCATATATTTT. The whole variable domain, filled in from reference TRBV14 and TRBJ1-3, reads EAGVTQFPSHSVIEKGQTVTLRCDPISGHDNLYWYRRVMGKEIKFLLHFVKESKQDESGMPNNRFLAERTGGTYSTLKVQPAELEDSGVYFCASSQDRDSRSGLKTIYFGEGSWLTVV.

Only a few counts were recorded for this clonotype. The CDR3 sequence is CSARSTFSYNEQFF. CDR3 nucleotide sequence: TGCAGTGCTAGATCCACCTTCTCCTACAATGAGCAGTTCTTC. V gene TRBV20-1 combines with J gene TRBJ2-1, with no clear D. From germline, CDR1 is DFQATT and CDR2 SNEGSKA (reference sequence). This CDR3 has 14 residues. V dropped 2 bases and J dropped 0 bases, with 8 bases sitting between them.

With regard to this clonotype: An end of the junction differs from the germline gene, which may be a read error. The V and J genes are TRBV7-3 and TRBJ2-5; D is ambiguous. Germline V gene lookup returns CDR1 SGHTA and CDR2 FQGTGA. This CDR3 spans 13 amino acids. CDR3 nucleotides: TGTGCCACCAGCTTAAAACCCCTAGAGACCCAGTACTTC. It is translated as CATSLKPLETQYF.

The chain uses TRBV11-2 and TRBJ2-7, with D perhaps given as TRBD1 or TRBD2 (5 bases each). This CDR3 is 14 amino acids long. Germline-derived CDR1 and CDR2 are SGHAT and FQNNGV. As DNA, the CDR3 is TGCGCCAGCAGCCTATGGGGCTATCGGGACGACCAGTACGTC. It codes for CASSLWGYRDDQYV.

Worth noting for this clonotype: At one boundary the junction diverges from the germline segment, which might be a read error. The CDR3 loop is CSVEAEEGMDGYSF. CDR3 nucleotides: TGTAGCGTTGAAGCGGAAGAAGGGATGGATGGCTACAGCTTC. The chain is built from TRBV29-1 and TRBJ1-2; no clear D gene. In germline, CDR1 is SQVTM, CDR2 ANQGSEA. The CDR3 extends over 14 amino acids.

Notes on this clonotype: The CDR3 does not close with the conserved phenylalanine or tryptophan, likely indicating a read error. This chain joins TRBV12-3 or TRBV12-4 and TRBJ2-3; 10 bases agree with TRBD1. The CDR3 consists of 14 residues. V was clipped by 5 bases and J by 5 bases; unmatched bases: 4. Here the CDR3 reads CASSRQGALDTQYI. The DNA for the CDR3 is TGTGCCAGCAGTCGACAGGGGGCTTTAGATACGCAGTATATT.

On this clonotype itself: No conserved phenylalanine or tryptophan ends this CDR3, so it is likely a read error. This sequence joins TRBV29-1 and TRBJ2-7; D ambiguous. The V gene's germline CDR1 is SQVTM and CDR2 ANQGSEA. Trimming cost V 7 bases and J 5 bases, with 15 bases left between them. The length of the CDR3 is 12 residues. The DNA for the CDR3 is TGCAGCGCGGATTGGAGTAATCACGAGCAGTACTCC. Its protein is CSADWSNHEQYS.

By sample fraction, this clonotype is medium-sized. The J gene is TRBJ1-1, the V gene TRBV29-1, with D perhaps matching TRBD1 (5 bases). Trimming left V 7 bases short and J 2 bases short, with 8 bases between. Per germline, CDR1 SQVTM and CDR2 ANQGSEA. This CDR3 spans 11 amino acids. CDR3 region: CSGGHNTEAFF. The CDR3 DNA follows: TGCAGCGGTGGACATAACACTGAAGCTTTCTTT.

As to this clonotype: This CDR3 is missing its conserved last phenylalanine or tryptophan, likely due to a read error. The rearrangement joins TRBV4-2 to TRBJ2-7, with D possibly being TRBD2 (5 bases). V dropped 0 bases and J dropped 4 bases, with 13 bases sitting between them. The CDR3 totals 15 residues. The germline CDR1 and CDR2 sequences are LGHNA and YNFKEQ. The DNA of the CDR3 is TGTGCCAGCAGCCAAGAAAGGGAGCGACCGTACGAGCAGTACATC. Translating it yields CASSQERERPYEQYI.